Shown below are 30 T cell receptor beta chains from a single sample sequenced in a study of CD8+ T cells in alopecia areata. cDNA prepared by RNA extraction and subsequent reverse transcription served as the template for sequencing. Here immunoSEQ multiplex PCR was the method, and the copy in TCRdb shows in-frame clones only, minus some. The sample carries approximately 180,000 clones, less than 75% recorded once. The specimen comprised CD8+ T cells sorted from blood, sampled at week 0. Source of these receptors: a human donor with alopecia areata.

This chain links TRBV27 with TRBJ2-3; D not certain. Trimming left V 4 bases short and J 7 bases short, with 12 bases between. In germline, CDR1 is MNHEY, CDR2 SMNVEV (reference sequence). This CDR3 is built from 13 residues. CDR3 sequence: CASSSTRANTQYF. The CDR3 bases are TGTGCCAGCAGTTCTACTCGGGCAAATACGCAGTATTTT.

This sequence joins TRBV4-2 and TRBJ2-7, with D perhaps TRBD2 (7 bases). The CDR3 sequence is 16 residues long. V lost 0 bases and J lost 2, with 14 bases in between. Germline V CDR1 and CDR2: LGHNA, YNFKEQ. The CDR3 sequence is CASSQERSGDTYEQYF. The DNA for the CDR3 is TGTGCCAGCAGCCAAGAGAGAAGCGGGGACACCTACGAGCAGTACTTC.

This chain connects TRBV29-1 to TRBJ1-2; D remains ambiguous. Between the trimmed V and J ends, which lost 6 bases and 2 bases, there was a span of 10 bases. This CDR3 region has 12 residues. The germline V gene encodes CDR1 SQVTM and CDR2 ANQGSEA. The CDR3 here is CSVPRTNYGYTF. The DNA of the CDR3 is TGCAGCGTCCCGCGCACCAACTATGGCTACACCTTC.

The chain is built from TRBV2 and TRBJ2-7; no reliable D call. V lost 1 base and J 4 bases, leaving 11 bases between the germline ends. The CDR3 contains 14 residues. Germline V CDR1 and CDR2: SNHLY, FYNNEI. CDR3 sequence: CASSEVPGGYEQYF. The CDR3 DNA is TGTGCCAGCAGTGAAGTTCCGGGTGGGTACGAGCAGTACTTC.

In this sample, this clone turned up once. V gene TRBV19 combines with J gene TRBJ2-3, with D unclear. The V end was cut by 4 bases, the J end by 2 bases, with 13 bases between. The CDR3 contains 15 residues. CDR1 and CDR2 from the germline V gene are LNHDA and SQIVND (reference sequence). The CDR3 DNA sequence: TGTGCCAGTAGTAGTTCCAGCGACCCCACAGATACGCAGTATTTT. Protein product: CASSSSSDPTDTQYF.

This clone turned up a few times. This chain links TRBV9 with TRBJ2-1; D unresolved. CDR1 is SGDLS and CDR2 is YYNGEE in the germline V gene. The CDR3 covers 14 residues. Trimming left V 3 bases short and J 0 bases short, with 7 bases between. Written as DNA, the CDR3 is TGTGCCAGCAGCGCCCCTCTCTCCTACAATGAGCAGTTCTTC. This encodes CASSAPLSYNEQFF.

This chain uses TRBV4-2 with TRBJ2-2; D unresolved. Per the germline V gene, CDR1 is LGHNA and CDR2 is YNFKEQ. V was cut by 1 base and J by 1 base, with 1 base left in between. This CDR3 is 13 amino acids long. CDR3 DNA: TGTGCCAGCAGCCAAGGGAACACCGGGGAGCTGTTTTTT. Translating it yields CASSQGNTGELFF.

This chain connects TRBV4-2 to TRBJ2-7, with 8 bases matching TRBD2. The CDR3 contains 14 residues. V was clipped by 2 bases and J by 3 bases; unmatched bases: 3. CDR1 is LGHNA and CDR2 is YNFKEQ in the germline V gene. CDR3 DNA sequence: TGTGCCAGCAGCCAAATCGCGGGGGGCTACGAGCAGTACTTC. It codes for CASSQIAGGYEQYF.

The chain couples TRBV2 to TRBJ2-5; D unclear. Germline-derived CDR1 and CDR2 are SNHLY and FYNNEI. The CDR3 sequence is 14 residues long. V lost 7 bases to trimming and J lost 4 bases, with 16 bases between them. In DNA form, the CDR3 reads TGTGCCAGCATCACCCCGGTCGGCGGAGAGACCCAGTACTTC. As protein: CASITPVGGETQYF.

The chain carries TRBV11-1 and TRBJ2-7; D is uncertain. This CDR3 has 11 amino acids. Germline CDR1 is SGHAT and CDR2 is FQDESV (reference sequence). V was pared by 4 bases and J by 3 bases, with 4 bases between. CDR3 protein: CASSYSYEQYF. The CDR3 nucleotides read TGTGCCAGCAGCTACAGCTACGAGCAGTACTTC. The complete variable domain, with remaining parts taken from reference TRBV11-1 and TRBJ2-7, reads EAEVAQSPRYKITEKSQAVAFWCDPISGHATLYWYRQILGQGPELLVQFQDESVVDDSQLPKDRFSAERLKGVDSTLKIQPAELGDSAMYLCASSYSYEQYFGPGTRLTVT.

This sequence joins TRBV7-9 and TRBJ2-1; TRBD1 matches at 8 bases. CDR1 is SEHNR, CDR2 FQNEAQ, per germline (reference sequence). V lost 3 bases, J lost 6 bases, and 16 bases stayed unmatched. The CDR3 is 18 amino acids. In DNA, the CDR3 is TGTGCCAGCAGCTTTATAGGGACCACAGGGGGGTTGAGCAATGAGCAGTTCTTC. It is translated as CASSFIGTTGGLSNEQFF.

The rearrangement uses TRBV2 and TRBJ2-7; no clear D. Trimming took 5 bases from V and 6 from J, leaving 5 bases between them. Germline CDR1 and CDR2: SNHLY and FYNNEI. The CDR3 loop spans 10 amino acids. The CDR3 loop is CASSMGEQYF. DNA for the CDR3: TGTGCCAGCAGTATGGGCGAGCAGTACTTC. The full variable domain, in which reference TRBV2 and TRBJ2-7 provide the parts outside the CDR3, is EPEVTQTPSHQVTQMGQEVILRCVPISNHLYFYWYRQILGQKVEFLVSFYNNEISEKSEIFDDQFSVERPDGSNFTLKIRSTKLEDSAMYFCASSMGEQYFGPGTRLTVT.

This clone was seen a few times. V is TRBV6-1 and J is TRBJ1-4; no clear D gene. The V end lost 3 bases, the J end lost 13 bases, and 9 bases lay between the germline ends. Germline V CDR1 and CDR2: MNHNS, SASEGT. The CDR3 length is 11 residues. Here the CDR3 reads CASSDDGGLFF. For the CDR3, the DNA is TGTGCCAGCAGTGACGACGGAGGACTGTTTTTT.

With regard to this clone: At the DNA level, this CDR3 is encoded by other sequences in the same sample as well. The rearrangement joins TRBV29-1 to TRBJ2-7; TRBD1 might be the D (5 bases). Germline V gene lookup returns CDR1 SQVTM and CDR2 ANQGSEA. This CDR3 has 14 amino acids. V was cut by 6 bases and J by 0 bases, with 15 bases left in between. The CDR3 spells CSVERTGSSYEQYF. The CDR3 DNA is TGCAGCGTGGAACGTACAGGAAGCTCCTACGAGCAGTACTTC.

V usage is TRBV7-9 and J usage is TRBJ2-3; 7 nucleotides match TRBD1. The CDR3 has 16 residues. Germline assignment: CDR1 SEHNR and CDR2 FQNEAQ (reference sequence). Trimming removed 5 bases from V and 2 bases from J; junction bases left unmatched: 10. CDR3 in amino acids: CASSPRQGRSTDTQYF. CDR3 DNA: TGTGCCAGCAGCCCGCGACAGGGCCGGTCCACAGATACGCAGTATTTT.

This chain joins TRBV7-9 and TRBJ2-7; D gene unclear. Germline CDR1 is SEHNR and CDR2 is FQNEAQ (reference sequence). CDR3 length: 10 amino acids. The germline V and J ends were trimmed by 8 bases and 2 bases, with 4 bases remaining between them. The CDR3 protein is CASAPYEQYF. For the CDR3, the DNA is TGTGCCAGCGCACCCTACGAGCAGTACTTC.

This clone has only a few counts. J is TRBJ2-7 and V is TRBV27; possible D gene TRBD2, 5 bases. The CDR3 covers 13 residues. Per the germline V gene, CDR1 is MNHEY and CDR2 is SMNVEV (reference sequence). The V end was cut by 8 bases, the J end by 5 bases, with 16 bases between. The CDR3 sequence: CASALKGGNEQYF. The DNA for the CDR3 is TGTGCCAGCGCCTTAAAAGGAGGCAACGAGCAGTACTTC.

This clone was observed a few times. The chain uses TRBV19 and TRBJ1-5; no reliable D call. The germline gives CDR1 LNHDA, CDR2 SQIVND (reference sequence). Trimming took off 10 bases at V and 0 bases at J, with 16 bases between the two ends. This CDR3 has 15 amino acids. The CDR3 region is CATMEGTNSNQPQHF. The DNA for the CDR3 is TGTGCCACCATGGAGGGCACTAATAGCAATCAGCCCCAGCATTTT.

The CDR3 DNA sequence: TGTGCCAGCAGCTTTGGGAGTGGGACAGGGGACCAGCCCCAGCATTTT. Its translation: CASSFGSGTGDQPQHF. The V call is TRBV5-6, the J call TRBJ1-5; 10 positions agree with TRBD1. V lost 2 bases and J lost 7; bases outside the gene matches: 9. The CDR3 runs to 16 residues. Germline CDR1 SGHDT, CDR2 YYEEEE.

This clone showed up just once. The rearrangement links TRBV4-1 to TRBJ2-7; TRBD1 aligns across 12 bases. CDR1 MGHRA and CDR2 YSYEKL come from the germline V gene. V was pared by 5 bases and J by 0 bases, with 2 bases of the junction left unmatched. The CDR3 totals 15 residues. CDR3 loop: CASSRDRGPSYEQYF. CDR3 coding DNA: TGCGCCAGCAGCAGGGACAGGGGGCCCTCCTACGAGCAGTACTTC.

V gene TRBV4-1 combines with J gene TRBJ2-3, with 13 bases that match TRBD2. The V segment lost 4 bases and the J segment 2 bases; nucleotides outside the gene matches: 9. The CDR3 length is 18 residues. Germline V gives CDR1 MGHRA, CDR2 YSYEKL. The CDR3 sequence: CASSRGLAGPASTDTQYF. The CDR3 DNA reads as TGCGCCAGCAGCCGGGGACTAGCGGGGCCAGCCTCCACAGATACGCAGTATTTT.

The genes are TRBV27 and TRBJ2-5; 7 nucleotides line up with TRBD1. Germline CDR1 is MNHEY and CDR2 is SMNVEV (reference sequence). The CDR3 is 14 amino acids. Trimming removed 5 bases from V and 0 bases from J; junction bases left unmatched: 3. Here the CDR3 DNA reads TGTGCCAGCAGTCTAGGGGGCCACCAAGAGACCCAGTACTTC. It encodes CASSLGGHQETQYF.

The rearrangement uses TRBV29-1 and TRBJ2-1; D assignment may be TRBD1 or TRBD2 (5 bases each). CDR1 is SQVTM and CDR2 is ANQGSEA in the germline V gene. The CDR3 is made up of 14 amino acids. Trimming took 3 bases from V and 0 from J, leaving 9 bases between them. CDR3 DNA sequence: TGCAGCGTTGATAAGGGGAGCTCCTACAATGAGCAGTTCTTC. This gives the protein CSVDKGSSYNEQFF.

The chain carries TRBV5-1 and TRBJ2-5; 7 bases fit TRBD1. With V trimmed by 3 bases and J by 1 base, 9 bases remained unmatched. The CDR3 covers 16 residues. Germline lookup yields CDR1 SGHRS and CDR2 YFSETQ. The chain's CDR3 is CASSWAAGTVQETQYF. DNA of the CDR3: TGCGCCAGCAGCTGGGCGGCAGGGACAGTCCAAGAGACCCAGTACTTC.

The V call is TRBV4-1, the J call TRBJ1-1; D is unclear. Germline CDR1 is MGHRA and CDR2 is YSYEKL. CDR3 size: 13 residues. Trimming shortened V by 4 bases and J by 11 bases, and 17 bases separated the two germline ends. The CDR3 nucleotides are TGCGCCAGCAGCCCACACGGGAGGATTGGGGCTTTCTTT. Protein: CASSPHGRIGAFF.

This chain connects TRBV30 to TRBJ2-7, with TRBD1 as a possible D gene (6 bases). This CDR3 spans 12 amino acids. Per the germline V gene, CDR1 is GTSNPN and CDR2 is SVGIG (reference sequence). Trimming took off 3 bases at V and 4 bases at J, with 10 bases between the two ends. CDR3 residues: CAWRYQGYEQYF. In nucleotides, the CDR3 is TGTGCCTGGAGGTACCAGGGGTACGAGCAGTACTTC.

The chain recombines TRBV4-1 with TRBJ1-1; D is ambiguous. The CDR3 is made up of 14 amino acids. The V end was cut by 0 bases, the J end by 1 base, with 6 bases between. Germline loops: CDR1 MGHRA, CDR2 YSYEKL. Here the CDR3 reads CASSQDAGNTEAFF. The CDR3, as DNA: TGCGCCAGCAGCCAAGATGCAGGGAACACTGAAGCTTTCTTT.

This chain links TRBV9 with TRBJ1-2; D is possibly TRBD1 (5 bases). V gave up 0 bases and J gave up 0 bases, with 9 bases separating them. CDR3 length: 15 amino acids. CDR1 is SGDLS and CDR2 is YYNGEE in the germline V gene. In DNA form, the CDR3 reads TGTGCCAGCAGCGTAGGCGGGGGTGCTAACTATGGCTACACCTTC. Amino acids: CASSVGGGANYGYTF.

Comment on this clone: At the DNA level, this CDR3 is encoded by other sequences in the same sample as well. The chain combines TRBV29-1 with TRBJ2-2; 7 nucleotides align to TRBD2. CDR1 is SQVTM and CDR2 is ANQGSEA in the germline V gene. The CDR3 is 15 residues long. J gave up 5 bases and V 3 bases, and 9 bases lay outside the gene matches. CDR3 DNA sequence: TGCAGCGTTGACGTCGGGGGGTATTCGACCGGGGAGCTGTTTTTT. Protein sequence: CSVDVGGYSTGELFF.

V and J are TRBV19 and TRBJ2-3; perhaps D is TRBD1 or TRBD2 (5 bases each). Germline-derived CDR1 and CDR2 are LNHDA and SQIVND (reference sequence). The length of the CDR3 is 17 residues. V lost 3 bases and J lost 6, with 22 bases in between. The CDR3 DNA sequence: TGTGCCAGTAGTATTTCATGGGGACCAACTAAGTCGGATACGCAGTATTTT. It translates to CASSISWGPTKSDTQYF.